Presented here are 19 T cell receptor beta chains from one specimen sequenced in a study of T cells in localized non-small cell lung cancer. Produced via immunoSEQ multiplex PCR; TCRdb's table is partial and in-frame only. The repertoire holds 20,000 to 25,000 clones, with around 88% as singletons. The specimen was peripheral blood, collected before any cancer treatment. The receptors here all came from a male donor older than 55 with stage II squamous cell lung carcinoma.

The V gene is TRBV6-1, the J gene TRBJ1-3; the D is unclear. There are 15 residues in the CDR3. CDR1 is MNHNS and CDR2 is SASEGT in the germline V gene. The V end was cut by 1 base, the J end by 4 bases, with 11 bases between. The CDR3 loop reads CASSEVEKRGNTIYF. CDR3 DNA: TGTGCCAGCAGTGAAGTAGAAAAAAGGGGAAACACCATATATTTT.

This clone was observed once. The chain links TRBV12-2 to TRBJ2-6; the table's TRBD1 call for D was not verified on the DNA. TRBV12-2 is listed as a pseudogene. CDR3 size: 19 residues. In DNA, the CDR3 is TGTGCAAGTCGCCCTCCGGGCTCCACAGGCCCCTCTGGGGCCAACGTCCTGACTTTC. As protein: CASRPPGSTGPSGANVLTF.

The V gene is TRBV6-1, the J gene TRBJ1-6; no clear D. Trimming removed 0 bases at V and 4 bases at J, with 22 bases between. The CDR3 is 20 residues long. From germline, CDR1 is MNHNS and CDR2 SASEGT. CDR3 region: CASSEARVVPTISYNSPLHF. DNA for the CDR3: TGTGCCAGCAGTGAAGCGAGGGTGGTCCCGACAATCTCTTATAATTCACCCCTCCACTTT.

This rearrangement joins TRBV7-6 to TRBJ1-4, with a tentative D call TRBD1 (5 bases). The germline V gene has CDR1 SGHVS and CDR2 FNYEAQ. CDR3 length equals 15 residues. With 5 bases removed from V and 8 bases from J, the gap between germline ends came to 18 bases. This chain's CDR3 is CASSQTPGQLEKLFF. CDR3 DNA sequence: TGTGCCAGCAGCCAGACCCCTGGACAACTGGAAAAACTGTTTTTT.

V usage is TRBV11-3 and J usage is TRBJ2-3; 12 positions match TRBD2. The CDR3 spans 17 residues. Germline V gene sequence: CDR1 SGHNT, CDR2 YENEEA. V lost 1 base to trimming and J lost 1 base; unmatched junction nucleotides: 3. In nucleotides, the CDR3 is TGTGCCAGCAGCTTAGGGACTAGCGGGGCTGGCACAGATACGCAGTATTTT. Amino acid sequence: CASSLGTSGAGTDTQYF.

The chain is built from TRBV7-8 and TRBJ2-7; D is possibly TRBD1 (5 bases). Germline CDR1 SGHVS, CDR2 FQNEAQ. Trimming shortened V by 5 bases and J by 5 bases, and 10 bases separated the two germline ends. The CDR3 totals 12 residues. Here the CDR3 reads CASSHDSHEQYF. The CDR3 coding sequence is TGTGCCAGCAGCCATGACAGCCACGAGCAGTACTTC.

The V and J genes are TRBV20-1 and TRBJ2-1; D might be TRBD2 (5 bases). Germline V gives CDR1 DFQATT, CDR2 SNEGSKA (reference sequence). This CDR3 spans 11 amino acids. V was pared by 7 bases and J by 5 bases, with 9 bases between. The CDR3 protein is CSVPGDNEQFF. In DNA form, the CDR3 reads TGCAGTGTCCCCGGGGACAATGAGCAGTTCTTC.

The chain employs TRBV7-2 and TRBJ2-1, with TRBD2 identical over 11 bases. The CDR3 consists of 16 residues. V was pared by 5 bases and J by 7 bases, with 10 bases of the junction left unmatched. Germline lookup yields CDR1 SGHTA and CDR2 FQGNSA. CDR3 region: CASSPWTSGLGNEQFF. The CDR3 bases are TGTGCCAGCAGCCCCTGGACTAGCGGGTTAGGTAATGAGCAGTTCTTC.

The rearrangement uses TRBV7-9 and TRBJ2-3; 8 bases are shared with TRBD2. The CDR3 covers 16 residues. J was trimmed by 4 bases and V by 7 bases; bases with no gene match: 13. Per the germline V gene, CDR1 is SEHNR and CDR2 is FQNEAQ (reference sequence). The chain's CDR3 is CASTHSFGGAPDTQYF. CDR3 DNA sequence: TGTGCCAGCACTCATTCCTTCGGGGGGGCCCCAGATACGCAGTATTTT.

V is TRBV28 and J is TRBJ2-3, with 7 positions matching TRBD2. The V gene's germline CDR1 is MDHEN and CDR2 SYDVKM. V was pared by 6 bases and J by 2 bases, with 14 bases of the junction left unmatched. The CDR3 is made up of 17 amino acids. The CDR3 coding sequence is TGTGCCAGCAGCTCATCACCCGGGACTAAATTCACAGATACGCAGTATTTT. This sequence encodes CASSSSPGTKFTDTQYF.

This clone has just one count. V gene TRBV5-6 combines with J gene TRBJ2-7; TRBD2 agrees at 10 bases. There are 15 residues in the CDR3. The V and J ends lost 7 bases and 4 bases, in that order; junction bases with no gene match: 11. The germline gives CDR1 SGHDT, CDR2 YYEEEE. In nucleotides, the CDR3 is TGTGCCAGCGCATTGGGGACTAGCGATGCATACGAGCAGTACTTC. Amino acids: CASALGTSDAYEQYF.

In the case of this clone: An end of the junction differs from the germline gene, which may be a read error. V and J are TRBV6-5 and TRBJ2-1; 9 bases are a match to TRBD2. This CDR3 comprises 14 residues. Germline CDR1 and CDR2: MNHEY and SVGAGI. CDR3 DNA: TGTGCCAGCAGTTACTCGACTCTAGCGGGGACCCTCCTCTTC. Translating gives CASSYSTLAGTLLF.

The CDR3: CASSGTSGGAFSYEQYF. In DNA, the CDR3 is TGCGCCAGCAGTGGGACTAGCGGGGGGGCCTTCTCCTACGAGCAGTACTTC. The chain uses TRBV10-2 and TRBJ2-7; TRBD2 aligns across 15 bases. In germline, CDR1 is WSHSY, CDR2 SAAADI. This CDR3 comprises 17 residues. J lost 0 bases, V lost 4 bases, and 4 bases had no gene match.

The chain joins TRBV19 to TRBJ1-2; D perhaps matches TRBD1 (5 bases). The CDR3 is 12 amino acids. V was cut by 4 bases and J by 8 bases, with 11 bases left in between. The germline CDR1 and CDR2 sequences are LNHDA and SQIVND (reference sequence). CDR3 in DNA: TGTGCCAGTAGTAAGGAAGGGGACGGCTACACCTTC. Protein: CASSKEGDGYTF.

This chain joins TRBV6-5 and TRBJ1-1; D call uncertain. Germline CDR1 and CDR2: MNHEY and SVGAGI. Trimming stripped 4 bases from V and 7 bases from J, with 13 bases between. The CDR3 loop spans 13 amino acids. CDR3 nucleotide sequence: TGTGCCAGCAGTTCCTTGGATTTTATTGAAGCTTTCTTT. Its translation: CASSSLDFIEAFF.

The V gene is TRBV7-9, the J gene TRBJ1-1; D is unclear. V lost 5 bases and J 6 bases, leaving 16 bases between the germline ends. This CDR3 is built from 14 residues. Germline values: CDR1 SEHNR, CDR2 FQNEAQ (reference sequence). The CDR3 DNA is TGTGCCAGCAGCGGCCTCCCGGATAGACCTGAAGCTTTCTTT. It is translated as CASSGLPDRPEAFF.

This clone was picked up a small number of times. This chain connects TRBV30 to TRBJ1-1; D remains unclear. V was trimmed by 3 bases and J by 5 bases, leaving 13 bases between them. The germline V gene has CDR1 GTSNPN and CDR2 SVGIG (reference sequence). The CDR3 loop spans 13 amino acids. The CDR3 spells CAWSPSLGTEAFF. In DNA, the CDR3 is TGTGCCTGGAGCCCTTCCCTGGGGACTGAAGCTTTCTTT.

The V call is TRBV12-5, the J call TRBJ1-2; 7 nucleotides line up with TRBD1. Germline V gene lookup returns CDR1 LGHNT and CDR2 FRNRAP. The junction had 3 bases not matched to a gene; V was cut back by 6 bases and J by 5 bases. The CDR3 is 12 amino acids. The CDR3, as DNA: TGTGCTAGTGGGGGACAGCTATATGGCTACACCTTC. Translated: CASGGQLYGYTF.

The chain recombines TRBV7-9 with TRBJ1-2; 8 nucleotides agree with TRBD1. V trimming: 5 bases; J trimming: 4 bases; junction bases outside the gene matches: 9. Germline V lookup: CDR1 SEHNR, CDR2 FQNEAQ (reference sequence). The length of the CDR3 is 15 residues. The CDR3: CASSPDRGLAYGYTF. As DNA, the CDR3 is TGTGCCAGCAGCCCAGACAGGGGCTTGGCCTATGGCTACACCTTC.